Reported below is one T cell receptor (beta chain). This specimen comes from a study of blood T cell repertoires in COVID-19. Trimming left V 5 bases short and J 9 bases short, with 20 bases between. Germline lookup yields CDR1 SGHDN and CDR2 FVKESK. The CDR3 runs 15 residues. The method was immunoSEQ multiplex PCR; TCRdb's version includes in-frame clones alone and lacks a portion of them. This table holds around 68,000 clones, around 89% found once. The genes are TRBV14 and TRBJ2-1; D may be TRBD2 (6 bases). The TCR was taken from a man in his forties or fifties with acute or convalescent COVID-19. The sample consisted of peripheral blood. The DNA of the CDR3 is TGTGCCAGCAGCACCGGGACTTTGAGTGCGATTGAGCAGTTCTTC. This codes for CASSTGTLSAIEQFF.